The clone carrying this T cell receptor beta chain was seen a few times. What it binds is not known. Noted time point: persistent/refractory GD, antithyroid drugs over 5 years with positive TRAb. There was RNA extracted from PBMCs, and the TCR library was made from it. This sample stems from a study of regulatory T cells in long-lasting Graves disease. The wider study: Over 5 years of antithyroid drugs plus positive TSH receptor antibodies defined persistent Graves' disease. Study findings and constraints: TCR diversity was lower in persistent Graves' patients than in newly diagnosed ones. Among the persistent patients, about 3,000 public clonotypes were shared, more than the 966 shared among new patients. TRBV28, TRBJ1-2 and TRBJ2-5 emerged as the favored segments in persistent disease.

This CDR3 has 17 residues. The V segment lost 3 bases and the J segment 6 bases; nucleotides outside the gene matches: 12. Germline-derived CDR1 and CDR2 are DFQATT and SNEGSKA (reference sequence). The authors built TCR beta libraries using iRepertoire HTBI primers and Arm-PCR of CDR3 regions. Each CDR3 protein gets one entry after TCRdb re-called the multiplex PCR reads with MiXCR. Of 700,000 or so distinct CDR3 sequences in the sample, roughly 30% were seen once. The genes are TRBV20-1 and TRBJ1-5, with 12 bases matching TRBD1. Here the sequenced sample was peripheral blood mononuclear cells (PBMCs), taken when the disease was refractory, from a patient treated with antithyroid drugs. The receptor was isolated from a female donor with Graves disease. This CDR3 is CSARNTGTGGWGQPQHF. CDR3 in DNA: TGCAGTGCTAGGAACACCGGGACAGGGGGCTGGGGTCAGCCCCAGCATTTT.